This paragraph covers one T cell receptor (beta chain) sequence. An end of the junction does not agree with germline; a read error may underlie this. These data originate in a study of CD8+CD57+ T cells in acquired aplastic anemia. Study-level information: Sorted CD4+ and CD8+ cells yielded DNA averaging around 3.2 ug.

TCR beta VDJ and CDR3 profiles were obtained from a genomic DNA template. Each CDR3 protein gets one entry after TCRdb re-called the reads with MiXCR. This repertoire shows 200,000 to 250,000 distinct CDR3 sequences, approximately 45% found once; its top ten account for less than 9%. An expansion of CD8+CD57+ cells by flow cytometry had been shown in patients chosen for sequencing. Each patient had severe acquired aplastic anemia. This CDR3 is built from 15 residues. Per germline, CDR1 SGHVT and CDR2 SQSDAQ. Specimen: sorted CD4+, CD8+, or CD8+CD57+ T cells (not recorded which) from PBMCs. This TCR was recovered from a human donor with aplastic anemia. V and J are TRBV7-4 and TRBJ2-1; 10 bases line up with TRBD2. CDR3 amino acids: CASSPSGSSYNEQLF. CDR3 bases: TGTGCCAGCAGTCCTAGCGGGAGCTCCTACAATGAGCAGCTCTTC.